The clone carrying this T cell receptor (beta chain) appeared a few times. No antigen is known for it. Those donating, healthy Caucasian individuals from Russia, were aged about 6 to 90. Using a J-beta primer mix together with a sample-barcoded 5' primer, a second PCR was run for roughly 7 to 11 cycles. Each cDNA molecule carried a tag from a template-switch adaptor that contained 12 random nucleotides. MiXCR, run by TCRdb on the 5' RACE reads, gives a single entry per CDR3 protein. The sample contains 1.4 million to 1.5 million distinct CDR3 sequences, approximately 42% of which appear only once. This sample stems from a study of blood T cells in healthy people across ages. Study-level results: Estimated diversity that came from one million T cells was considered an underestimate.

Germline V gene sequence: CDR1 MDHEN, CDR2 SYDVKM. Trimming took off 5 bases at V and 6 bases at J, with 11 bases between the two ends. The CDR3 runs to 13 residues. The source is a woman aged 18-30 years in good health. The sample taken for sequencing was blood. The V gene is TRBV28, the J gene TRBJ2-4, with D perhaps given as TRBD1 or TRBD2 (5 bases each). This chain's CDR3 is CASSQTGGNIQYF. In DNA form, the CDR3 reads TGTGCCAGCAGTCAAACTGGGGGAAACATTCAGTACTTC. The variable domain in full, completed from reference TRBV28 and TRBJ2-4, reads DVKVTQSSRYLVKRTGEKVFLECVQDMDHENMFWYRQDPGLGLRLIYFSYDVKMKEKGDIPEGYSVSREKKERFSLILESASTNQTSMYLCASSQTGGNIQYFGAGTRLSVL.